The 3 T cell receptor beta chains below were found in one sample sequenced in a study of cytomegalovirus exposure and HLA in healthy donors. Vbeta (60) and Jbeta (13) primers were used in the PCR. Clones were sequenced by immunoSEQ multiplex PCR, and TCRdb holds only the in-frame ones, with some missing. The table has more than 85,000 clones, 77% seen once. The specimen was PBMCs. The source of these receptors is a woman between 35 and 50 years old in good health and CMV-seropositive.

This chain connects TRBV27 to TRBJ1-1; no reliable D call. Germline V gene lookup returns CDR1 MNHEY and CDR2 SMNVEV (reference sequence). The CDR3 contains 13 residues. The V gene lost 4 bases and the J gene lost 1 base, with 7 bases spanning the gap. CDR3 region: CASSSPGNTEAFF. The CDR3 DNA is TGTGCCAGCAGTTCACCGGGGAACACTGAAGCTTTCTTT.

This sequence joins TRBV7-3 and TRBJ1-2, with 8 bases identical to TRBD1. The CDR3 runs to 16 residues. The V gene end was trimmed by 1 base and the J gene end by 6 bases; junction bases not matched to a gene: 10. The germline CDR1 and CDR2 sequences are SGHTA and FQGTGA. CDR3 sequence: CASSLIAGQGAHGYTF. CDR3 sequence (DNA): TGTGCCAGCAGCTTAATAGCCGGACAGGGAGCGCATGGCTACACCTTC.

V usage is TRBV6-5 and J usage is TRBJ2-7, with D possibly TRBD2 on 6 matching bases. Germline values: CDR1 MNHEY, CDR2 SVGAGI. V lost 4 bases and J lost 2, with 12 bases in between. The CDR3 runs to 14 residues. CDR3 DNA: TGTGCCAGCAGTTCACCGACGGGAGCCTACGAGCAGTACTTC. This encodes CASSSPTGAYEQYF.